This TCR beta chain was sequenced in a study of OX40 agonist ivuxolimab in advanced cancers. Study at large: From roughly 20 to 90 years was the age range, with a mean of approximately 58 years, and 65% to 90% were male.

TCRdb's copy holds only in-frame clones and misses some; the assay was immunoSEQ multiplex PCR. Of around 65,000 clones in the sample, 88% are singletons; the top ten hold approximately 5.4%. No patient had autoimmune disease or received systemic immunosuppression. The CDR3 has 17 residues. Germline V gene lookup returns CDR1 LNHDA and CDR2 SQIVND (reference sequence). Trimming took 4 bases from V and 5 from J; bases not matched to a gene: 16. The receptor's source is an adult with an advanced solid tumor such as melanoma, head and neck, liver or kidney cancer. The rearrangement uses TRBV19 and TRBJ2-5; 7 nucleotides align to TRBD1. The sample in question was CD4+ or CD8+ T cells sorted from blood, obtained in a trial of the OX40 agonist ivuxolimab. The CDR3 region has the DNA TGTGCCAGTAGTACAGGATCTGGGACAGCCCAAAGGGAGACCCAGTACTTC. This codes for CASSTGSGTAQRETQYF.